The 20 T cell receptor beta chains below all came from one sample that was sequenced in a study of neoadjuvant anti-PD-1 for oral cavity cancer. TCRdb keeps only in-frame clones here, not all; method: immunoSEQ multiplex PCR. The sample has around 13,000 clones; roughly three quarters are singletons. Time point: after neoadjuvant nivolumab, at surgical resection. The starting material was PBMCs, obtained after nivolumab (anti-PD-1) treatment. The receptor set was obtained from a person aged 35-80 years with oral cavity squamous cell carcinoma.

This chain joins TRBV9 and TRBJ2-3; D is unresolved. Germline V lookup: CDR1 SGDLS, CDR2 YYNGEE. Trimming left V 4 bases short and J 3 bases short, with 12 bases between. CDR3 length equals 14 residues. In nucleotides, the CDR3 is TGTGCCAGCAGCCCCCCCTCGCTGACAGATACGCAGTATTTT. Translating it yields CASSPPSLTDTQYF.

The rearrangement uses TRBV30 and TRBJ1-1, with 8 bases that match TRBD1. This CDR3 has 18 residues. CDR1 GTSNPN and CDR2 SVGIG come from the germline V gene (reference sequence). The V segment lost 2 bases and the J segment 1 base; nucleotides outside the gene matches: 15. CDR3 protein: CAWSRDRWGGVGNTEAFF. Written as DNA, the CDR3 is TGTGCCTGGAGTAGGGACAGGTGGGGTGGTGTGGGGAACACTGAAGCTTTCTTT. The full variable domain, in which reference TRBV30 and TRBJ1-1 provide the parts outside the CDR3, is SQTIHQWPATLVQPVGSPLSLECTVEGTSNPNLYWYRQAAGRGLQLLFYSVGIGQISSEVPQNLSASRPQDRQFILSSKKLLLSDSGFYLCAWSRDRWGGVGNTEAFFGQGTRLTVV.

This sequence joins TRBV28 and TRBJ2-1, with D maybe TRBD2 (6 bases). V was pared by 6 bases and J by 4 bases, with 19 bases between. CDR3 size: 16 residues. Germline CDR1 is MDHEN and CDR2 is SYDVKM. The CDR3 here is CASSLYGKGTYNEQFF. The CDR3 region has the DNA TGTGCCAGCAGCCTATACGGGAAAGGGACTTACAATGAGCAGTTCTTC.

The chain couples TRBV19 to TRBJ1-1; D is unclear. The CDR3 runs to 13 residues. V was cut by 4 bases and J by 4 bases, with 10 bases left in between. CDR1 and CDR2 from the germline V gene are LNHDA and SQIVND (reference sequence). CDR3 sequence (DNA): TGTGCCAGTAGTACACAAATCAGCACTGAAGCTTTCTTT. Translated: CASSTQISTEAFF.

The chain joins TRBV29-1 to TRBJ2-7; maybe TRBD2 (5 bases). V lost 4 bases, J lost 6 bases, and 16 bases lay in between. The CDR3 has 13 amino acids. CDR1 and CDR2 (germline): SQVTM, ANQGSEA. The DNA of the CDR3 is TGCAGCGTTGGGCCGAAGGGTCGGGGCGAGCAGTACTTC. Amino acids: CSVGPKGRGEQYF.

This chain links TRBV11-2 with TRBJ1-3; D is unclear. Germline V lookup: CDR1 SGHAT, CDR2 FQNNGV. Trimming cost V 5 bases and J 3 bases, with 14 bases left between them. The CDR3 length is 15 residues. CDR3 sequence reads: CASSGVGRVGNTIYF. The DNA of the CDR3 is TGTGCCAGCAGCGGAGTGGGCCGGGTTGGAAACACCATATATTTT.

The CDR3 here is CASRGQGQRAEAFF. For the CDR3, the DNA is TGTGCCAGCAGAGGACAGGGACAACGCGCGGAAGCTTTCTTT. The chain links TRBV6-1 to TRBJ1-1, with TRBD1 matching 8 bases. The CDR3 extends over 14 amino acids. Trimming removed 6 bases from V and 8 bases from J; junction bases left unmatched: 11. Germline V lookup: CDR1 MNHNS, CDR2 SASEGT.

The genes are TRBV27 and TRBJ2-7; 11 nucleotides agree with TRBD1. V gave up 3 bases and J gave up 3 bases; unmatched junction bases: 1. Per germline, CDR1 MNHEY and CDR2 SMNVEV (reference sequence). This CDR3 contains 14 residues. The CDR3 reads CASSFGTGGYEQYF. The CDR3, as DNA: TGTGCCAGCAGTTTCGGGACAGGGGGCTACGAGCAGTACTTC.

The chain links TRBV5-1 to TRBJ2-1; D gene ambiguous. From germline, CDR1 is SGHRS and CDR2 YFSETQ. V lost 0 bases, J lost 7 bases, and 8 bases lay in between. The CDR3 consists of 13 residues. DNA of the CDR3: TGCGCCAGCAGCTTGGGCCAGGTAAATGAGCAGTTCTTC. Its translation is CASSLGQVNEQFF.

This chain connects TRBV7-9 to TRBJ2-7; D gene ambiguous. Trimming took 5 bases from V and 3 from J, leaving 5 bases between them. Germline-derived CDR1 and CDR2 are SEHNR and FQNEAQ (reference sequence). This CDR3 contains 11 residues. DNA of the CDR3: TGTGCCAGCAGCATTAACTACGAGCAGTACTTC. The encoded protein is CASSINYEQYF.

This clone was seen only a few times. The chain recombines TRBV7-2 with TRBJ2-4, with no clear D. The CDR3 totals 11 residues. Germline-derived CDR1 and CDR2 are SGHTA and FQGNSA. The V and J ends lost 3 bases and 8 bases respectively, with 5 bases between them. CDR3 in DNA: TGTGCCAGCAGCTTGTGGGACATTCAGTACTTC. Its protein is CASSLWDIQYF.

The CDR3 sequence: CASSLSGGGVDTQYF. CDR3 in DNA: TGTGCCAGCAGCTTGAGCGGGGGGGGAGTAGATACGCAGTATTTT. The J gene is TRBJ2-3, the V gene TRBV7-8, with 10 bases lining up with TRBD2. Germline trimming cut 3 bases from V and 5 bases from J; bases unmatched to any gene: 5. The CDR3 loop spans 15 amino acids. Germline loops: CDR1 SGHVS, CDR2 FQNEAQ.

The V call is TRBV19, the J call TRBJ2-5, with D tentatively TRBD2 (6 bases). Germline-derived CDR1 and CDR2 are LNHDA and SQIVND (reference sequence). This CDR3 region has 15 residues. Between the trimmed V and J ends, which lost 7 bases and 4 bases, there was a span of 19 bases. In DNA, the CDR3 is TGTGCCAGTACCATCTCCTCGGGGAGGTCAGAGACCCAGTACTTC. It specifies CASTISSGRSETQYF.

This chain uses TRBV7-8 with TRBJ1-2; possible D gene TRBD1, 5 bases. CDR3 length: 14 residues. V was clipped by 0 bases and J by 7 bases, with 12 bases between them. Germline V CDR1 and CDR2: SGHVS, FQNEAQ. The CDR3 is CASSLAGTQSGYTF. CDR3 nucleotides: TGTGCCAGCAGCTTAGCGGGGACCCAGAGTGGCTACACCTTC.

This clone came up once. This chain links TRBV29-1 with TRBJ1-2; tentative D call: TRBD1 (6 bases). V was trimmed by 2 bases and J by 4 bases, leaving 14 bases between them. Germline V gene sequence: CDR1 SQVTM, CDR2 ANQGSEA. This CDR3 spans 14 amino acids. In DNA form, the CDR3 reads TGCAGCGTTGAAATCGGGGGCCGACCCTATGGCTACACCTTC. Its protein product is CSVEIGGRPYGYTF.

The chain is built from TRBV10-3 and TRBJ1-1; D may be TRBD1 (6 bases). Germline V gene lookup returns CDR1 ENHRY and CDR2 SYGVKD. CDR3 length: 13 amino acids. V lost 6 bases to trimming and J lost 0 bases, with 8 bases between them. For the CDR3, the DNA is TGTGCCATCAGGACAGGTATGAACACTGAAGCTTTCTTT. As protein: CAIRTGMNTEAFF.

This clone was detected once. The chain combines TRBV6-5 with TRBJ1-6; D is possibly TRBD1 (5 bases). Germline V gene sequence: CDR1 MNHEY, CDR2 SVGAGI. Trimming shortened V by 10 bases and J by 2 bases, and 12 bases separated the two germline ends. The CDR3 sequence is 14 residues long. CDR3 in DNA: TGTGCCATTGGGAGGGACCCCTATAATTCACCCCTCCACTTT. It is translated as CAIGRDPYNSPLHF.

V usage is TRBV4-1 and J usage is TRBJ2-1; 8 bases fit TRBD2. J gave up 6 bases and V 4 bases, and 14 bases lay outside the gene matches. This CDR3 comprises 17 residues. The germline CDR1 and CDR2 sequences are MGHRA and YSYEKL. CDR3 sequence (DNA): TGCGCCAGCAGCCGAGACCCGGGACTAGATTCCGGCAATGAGCAGTTCTTC. As protein: CASSRDPGLDSGNEQFF.

This clone was seen only once. The chain employs TRBV10-3 and TRBJ2-1; D is uncertain. CDR3 length: 11 amino acids. Per germline, CDR1 ENHRY and CDR2 SYGVKD. The germline V and J ends were trimmed by 8 bases and 7 bases, with 9 bases remaining between them. The CDR3 sequence is CAILGLNEQFF. CDR3 DNA sequence: TGTGCCATCTTAGGATTGAATGAGCAGTTCTTC.

DNA for the CDR3: TGTGCCAGCAGCTTTAGTTCAGATACGCAGTATTTT. The encoded protein is CASSFSSDTQYF. The J gene is TRBJ2-3, the V gene TRBV7-9; D is uncertain. V gave up 3 bases and J gave up 4 bases, with 5 bases separating them. The CDR3 length is 12 residues. In germline, CDR1 is SEHNR, CDR2 FQNEAQ (reference sequence).